The 2 T cell receptor beta chains in this list originate from one sample, sequenced in a study of radiation and T cells in renal cell carcinoma. Profiling relied on immunoSEQ multiplex PCR, and the TCRdb table lists in-frame clones only, not all of them. The sample includes about 140,000 clones, over 65% of them seen just once. As to time point: baseline pretreatment blood. Treatment indicated: 15 Gy SBRT to primary tumor, nephrectomy 4 weeks later. Material: blood, obtained from a patient whose treatment included radiotherapy and nephrectomy. These receptor sequences come from a woman aged 45-59 years with renal cell carcinoma.

This clone has a single count. This chain links TRBV6-5 with TRBJ2-1; D uncertain. CDR3 size: 11 residues. V was clipped by 7 bases and J by 5 bases, with 6 bases between them. Germline lookup yields CDR1 MNHEY and CDR2 SVGAGI. CDR3 sequence: CASISDNEQFF. The DNA for the CDR3 is TGTGCCAGCATTTCAGACAATGAGCAGTTCTTC.

The chain has TRBV30 and TRBJ2-3; 10 bases line up with TRBD2. This CDR3 region has 15 residues. Germline trimming cut 4 bases from V and 2 bases from J; bases unmatched to any gene: 6. Per germline, CDR1 GTSNPN and CDR2 SVGIG (reference sequence). CDR3 region: CAWTSGGPNTDTQYF. The CDR3 DNA is TGTGCCTGGACTAGCGGGGGACCTAACACAGATACGCAGTATTTT.